The 18 T cell receptor beta chains in this list originate from one sample, sequenced in a study of blood T cell repertoires in COVID-19. TCRdb's copy holds only in-frame clones and misses some; the assay was immunoSEQ multiplex PCR. The table includes over 100,000 clones, less than 90% detected once. Sequencing input: peripheral blood. The receptors derive from a man older than 75 with acute or convalescent COVID-19.

The table lists this clone with a count of one. The V gene is TRBV9, the J gene TRBJ1-3; D gene uncertain. The germline V and J ends were trimmed by 4 bases and 4 bases, with 15 bases remaining between them. The CDR3 has 15 residues. CDR1 and CDR2 (germline): SGDLS, YYNGEE. The CDR3 nucleotides are TGTGCCAGCAGCCCACAGACCGACCTAGGAAACACCATATATTTT. Translating it yields CASSPQTDLGNTIYF.

This clone was counted only a few times. The chain combines TRBV7-3 with TRBJ2-7, with TRBD2 matching over 7 bases. CDR3 length equals 15 residues. The germline V gene encodes CDR1 SGHTA and CDR2 FQGTGA. Unmatched junction bases numbered 8, after V lost 5 bases and J lost 1 base. The CDR3: CASSASGTKSYEQYF. DNA of the CDR3: TGTGCCAGCAGCGCCTCCGGGACTAAGTCCTACGAGCAGTACTTC.

The V call is TRBV20-1, the J call TRBJ2-2; 12 bases line up with TRBD2. CDR1 DFQATT and CDR2 SNEGSKA come from the germline V gene (reference sequence). Losses at the gene ends were 3 bases for V and 1 base for J; bases not matched to a gene: 9. CDR3 length: 18 amino acids. In nucleotides, the CDR3 is TGCAGTGCTAGTTCTCTCCTAGCGGGAGGGGGGAACACCGGGGAGCTGTTTTTT. Residues: CSASSLLAGGGNTGELFF.

This chain links TRBV3-1 (or the pseudogene TRBV3-2) with TRBJ1-4; a possible D gene is TRBD1 (5 bases). The germline gives CDR1 LGHDT, CDR2 YNNKEL (reference sequence). V was shortened by 4 bases and J by 5 bases, with 14 bases between the two germline ends. This CDR3 has 15 amino acids. CDR3 coding DNA: TGTGCCAGCAGCCGATCGACAGTCACAAATGAAAAACTGTTTTTT. Encoded protein: CASSRSTVTNEKLFF.

The chain carries TRBV5-6 and TRBJ2-5, with D uncertain. This CDR3 comprises 11 residues. Germline assignment: CDR1 SGHDT and CDR2 YYEEEE. The V end lost 3 bases, the J end lost 5 bases, and 5 bases lay between the germline ends. The chain's CDR3 is CASSSSETQYF. The CDR3 DNA reads as TGTGCCAGCAGCTCGTCCGAGACCCAGTACTTC.

This chain joins TRBV28 and TRBJ2-7; TRBD1 matches 7 bases. The CDR3 consists of 14 residues. Losses at the gene ends were 6 bases for V and 3 bases for J; bases not matched to a gene: 8. Per germline, CDR1 MDHEN and CDR2 SYDVKM. The CDR3 DNA follows: TGTGCCAGCAGGCCTTCGACAGGGTACTACGAGCAGTACTTC. Its protein product is CASRPSTGYYEQYF.

The chain joins TRBV6-5 to TRBJ1-2, with 7 bases that match TRBD1. The CDR3 is 14 amino acids. Germline values: CDR1 MNHEY, CDR2 SVGAGI. Trimming removed 6 bases from V and 4 bases from J; junction bases left unmatched: 8. The CDR3 coding sequence is TGTGCCAGCAGAGGACAGGCGTCGCTCTATGGCTACACCTTC. It encodes CASRGQASLYGYTF.

This chain connects TRBV7-2 to TRBJ1-2; D is ambiguous. Germline CDR1 is SGHTA and CDR2 is FQGNSA. Trimming pared 5 bases from V and 3 bases from J, leaving 16 bases between. CDR3 length: 15 amino acids. For the CDR3, the DNA is TGTGCCAGCAGCCCCAGTGGTGAGCGGTACTATGGCTACACCTTC. Its translation is CASSPSGERYYGYTF.

The chain recombines TRBV7-9 with TRBJ1-1, with 9 bases fitting TRBD1. V lost 3 bases and J lost 7; bases outside the gene matches: 9. The V gene's germline CDR1 is SEHNR and CDR2 FQNEAQ (reference sequence). The length of the CDR3 is 15 residues. DNA of the CDR3: TGTGCCAGCAGCTTCCAGGACAGGGGCGTCCTTGAAGCTTTCTTT. Translation gives CASSFQDRGVLEAFF. The full variable domain, its missing parts supplied by reference TRBV7-9 and TRBJ1-1, is DTGVSQNPRHKITKRGQNVTFRCDPISEHNRLYWYRQTLGQGPEFLTYFQNEAQLEKSRLLSDRFSAERPKGSFSTLEIQRTEQGDSAMYLCASSFQDRGVLEAFFGQGTRLTVV.

V gene TRBV6-5 combines with J gene TRBJ1-5; D is uncertain. Germline V gene data show CDR1 as MNHEY and CDR2 as SVGAGI. V lost 6 bases, J lost 0 bases, and 12 bases lay in between. The CDR3 length is 15 residues. The CDR3 loop is CASSSRQDSNQPQHF. CDR3 nucleotides: TGTGCCAGCAGCTCGAGACAAGATAGCAATCAGCCCCAGCATTTT.

The CDR3, as DNA: TGTGCCAGCAGCCCGGGAGGGGGCCAAACAGATACGCAGTATTTT. Amino acids: CASSPGGGQTDTQYF. The genes are TRBV7-3 and TRBJ2-3; possible D gene TRBD2, 8 bases. Trimming took 5 bases from V and 3 from J, leaving 15 bases between them. This CDR3 contains 15 residues. Germline V gene data show CDR1 as SGHTA and CDR2 as FQGTGA. The full variable domain, completed using reference TRBV7-3 and TRBJ2-3, is GAGVSQTPSNKVTEKGKYVELRCDPISGHTALYWYRQSLGQGPEFLIYFQGTGAADDSGLPNDRFFAVRPEGSVSTLKIQRTERGDSAVYLCASSPGGGQTDTQYFGPGTRLTVL.

The CDR3 sequence: CASSFRCERQFF. The CDR3 DNA follows: TGCGCCAGCAGTTTCCGGTGCGAGAGGCAGTTCTTC. This rearrangement joins TRBV10-1 to TRBJ2-1; D unclear. The CDR3 sequence is 12 residues long. Trimming pared 5 bases from V and 12 bases from J, leaving 14 bases between. Germline V gene lookup returns CDR1 WNHNN and CDR2 SYGVQD (reference sequence).

The V call is TRBV4-1, the J call TRBJ1-5; 7 nucleotides match TRBD1. The CDR3 is 16 residues long. Germline trimming cut 1 base from V and 6 bases from J; bases unmatched to any gene: 9. Per the germline V gene, CDR1 is MGHRA and CDR2 is YSYEKL. CDR3 loop: CASSQGERGQGQPQHF. The CDR3 DNA sequence: TGCGCCAGCAGCCAAGGGGAGAGGGGGCAGGGTCAGCCCCAGCATTTT.

V is TRBV4-2 and J is TRBJ2-7; D is ambiguous. V was trimmed by 1 base and J by 2 bases, leaving 12 bases between them. Germline CDR1 and CDR2: LGHNA and YNFKEQ. This CDR3 comprises 15 residues. CDR3 amino acids: CASSQGAHTTYEQYF. The CDR3 DNA sequence: TGTGCCAGCAGCCAAGGAGCCCACACTACCTACGAGCAGTACTTC.

The J gene is TRBJ2-7, the V gene TRBV7-9; possibly TRBD1 for D (7 bases). The germline V gene has CDR1 SEHNR and CDR2 FQNEAQ (reference sequence). The CDR3 sequence is 13 residues long. V was shortened by 3 bases and J by 5 bases, with 11 bases between the two germline ends. The chain's CDR3 is CASSFAGGHEQYF. In nucleotides, the CDR3 is TGTGCCAGCAGCTTCGCAGGGGGGCACGAGCAGTACTTC.

The rearrangement joins TRBV3-1 (or the pseudogene TRBV3-2) to TRBJ2-7, with D possibly TRBD2 on 6 matching bases. V lost 4 bases and J 0 bases, leaving 13 bases between the germline ends. CDR1 LGHDT and CDR2 YNNKEL come from the germline V gene (reference sequence). The CDR3 totals 15 residues. The CDR3 loop reads CASSRGGGNSYEQYF. The CDR3 bases are TGTGCCAGCAGCCGAGGCGGCGGGAACTCCTACGAGCAGTACTTC.

CDR3 DNA sequence: TGTGCCAGCAGCCAACCTAGGACAGTGAATGAAAAACTGTTTTTT. It is translated as CASSQPRTVNEKLFF. The chain carries TRBV4-2 and TRBJ1-4; the D gene is possibly TRBD1 (6 bases). Trimming shortened V by 2 bases and J by 5 bases, and 12 bases separated the two germline ends. This CDR3 has 15 amino acids. CDR1 is LGHNA and CDR2 is YNFKEQ in the germline V gene.

This clone was observed a handful of times. V gene TRBV5-1 combines with J gene TRBJ2-1, with a weak D call TRBD2 (5 bases). The V and J ends lost 10 bases and 8 bases respectively, with 16 bases between them. Germline V CDR1 and CDR2: SGHRS, YFSETQ. The CDR3 has 12 amino acids. CDR3 sequence: CADRTRSYEQFF. CDR3 in DNA: TGCGCCGACCGGACTCGATCCTATGAGCAGTTCTTC.